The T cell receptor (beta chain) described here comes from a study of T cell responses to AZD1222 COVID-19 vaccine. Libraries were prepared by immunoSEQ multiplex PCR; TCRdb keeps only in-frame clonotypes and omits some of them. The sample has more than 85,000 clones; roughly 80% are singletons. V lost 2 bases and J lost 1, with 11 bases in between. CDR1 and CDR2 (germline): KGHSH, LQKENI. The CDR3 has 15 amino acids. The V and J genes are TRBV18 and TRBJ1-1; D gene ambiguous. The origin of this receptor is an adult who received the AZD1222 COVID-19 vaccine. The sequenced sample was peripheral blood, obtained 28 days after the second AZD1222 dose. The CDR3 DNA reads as TGTGCCAGCTCACCAGAGGACGGGTGGAACACTGAAGCTTTCTTT. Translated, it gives CASSPEDGWNTEAFF.